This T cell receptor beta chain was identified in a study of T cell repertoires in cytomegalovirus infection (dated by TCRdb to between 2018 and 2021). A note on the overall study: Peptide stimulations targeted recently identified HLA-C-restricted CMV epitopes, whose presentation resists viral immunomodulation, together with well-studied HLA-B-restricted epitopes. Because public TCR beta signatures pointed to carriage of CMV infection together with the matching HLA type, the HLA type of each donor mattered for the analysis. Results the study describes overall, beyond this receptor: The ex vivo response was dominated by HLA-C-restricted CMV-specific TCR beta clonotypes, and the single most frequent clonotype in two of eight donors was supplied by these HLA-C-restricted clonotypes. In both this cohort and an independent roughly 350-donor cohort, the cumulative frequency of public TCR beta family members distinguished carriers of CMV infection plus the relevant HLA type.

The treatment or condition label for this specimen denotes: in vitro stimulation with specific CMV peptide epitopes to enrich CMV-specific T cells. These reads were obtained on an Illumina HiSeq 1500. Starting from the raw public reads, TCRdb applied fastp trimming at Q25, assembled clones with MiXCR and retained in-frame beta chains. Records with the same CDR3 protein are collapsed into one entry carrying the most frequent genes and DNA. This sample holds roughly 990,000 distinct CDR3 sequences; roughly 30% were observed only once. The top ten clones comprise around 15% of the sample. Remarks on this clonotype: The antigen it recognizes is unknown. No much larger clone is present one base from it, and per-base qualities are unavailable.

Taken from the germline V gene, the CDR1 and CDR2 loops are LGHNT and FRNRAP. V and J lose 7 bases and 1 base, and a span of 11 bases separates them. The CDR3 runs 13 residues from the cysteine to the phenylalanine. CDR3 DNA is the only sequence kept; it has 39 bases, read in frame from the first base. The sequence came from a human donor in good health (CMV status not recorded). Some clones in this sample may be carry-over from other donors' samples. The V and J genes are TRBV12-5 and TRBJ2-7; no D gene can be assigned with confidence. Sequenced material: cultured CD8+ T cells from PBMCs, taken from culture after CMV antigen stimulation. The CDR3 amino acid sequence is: CASAPDSSYEQYF. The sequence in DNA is TGTGCTAGTGCGCCGGATTCGTCCTACGAGCAGTACTTC.